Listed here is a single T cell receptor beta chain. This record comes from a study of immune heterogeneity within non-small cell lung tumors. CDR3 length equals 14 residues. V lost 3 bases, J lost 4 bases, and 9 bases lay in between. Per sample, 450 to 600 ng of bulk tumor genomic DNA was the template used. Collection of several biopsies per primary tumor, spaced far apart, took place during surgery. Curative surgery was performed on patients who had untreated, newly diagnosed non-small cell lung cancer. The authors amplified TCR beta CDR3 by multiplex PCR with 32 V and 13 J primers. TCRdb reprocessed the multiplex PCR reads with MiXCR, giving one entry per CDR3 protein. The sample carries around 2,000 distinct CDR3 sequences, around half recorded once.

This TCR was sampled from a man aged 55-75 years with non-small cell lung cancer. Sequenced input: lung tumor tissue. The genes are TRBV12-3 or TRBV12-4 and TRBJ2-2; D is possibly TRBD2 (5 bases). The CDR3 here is CASSLPGSTGELFF. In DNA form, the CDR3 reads TGTGCCAGCAGTTTGCCGGGGAGCACCGGGGAGCTGTTTTTT.